The 27 T cell receptor beta chains below were found in one sample sequenced in a study of memory CD4+ T cells and cytomegalovirus serostatus. The sort gate was single viable CD3+CD4+CD8-CD45RO+ cells for memory CD4+ T cells. The data were produced by immunoSEQ multiplex PCR, yet TCRdb's version contains in-frame clones alone and is incomplete. The sample has about 42,000 clones, about 73% seen once; the top ten hold 0.9% to 0.95%. The sample consisted of memory CD4+ T cells from blood. Receptors originate from an adult in good health and CMV-seronegative.

The chain combines TRBV7-9 with TRBJ1-2; TRBD1 matches 8 bases. J lost 5 bases, V lost 1 base, and 9 bases had no gene match. The CDR3 sequence is 16 residues long. Germline V gives CDR1 SEHNR, CDR2 FQNEAQ (reference sequence). The CDR3 DNA reads TGTGCCAGCAGCTTAGGGGACAGGCTGTTCATATATGGCTACACCTTC. It encodes CASSLGDRLFIYGYTF.

The chain is built from TRBV2 and TRBJ2-5, with D possibly being TRBD2 (7 bases). The CDR3 sequence is 11 residues long. Between the trimmed V and J ends, which lost 3 bases and 13 bases, there was a span of 12 bases. Looked up from germline, CDR1 is SNHLY and CDR2 is FYNNEI. The CDR3 sequence: CASSDWGGGYF. The CDR3, as DNA: TGTGCCAGCAGTGATTGGGGGGGCGGGTACTTC.

The chain recombines TRBV14 with TRBJ2-6, with unresolved D. The CDR3 totals 16 residues. Trimming cost V 1 base and J 0 bases, with 7 bases left between them. CDR1 is SGHDN and CDR2 is FVKESK in the germline V gene. The chain's CDR3 is CASSQGGFSGANVLTF. The CDR3 DNA follows: TGTGCCAGCAGCCAAGGGGGATTCTCTGGGGCCAACGTCCTGACTTTC.

V is TRBV19 and J is TRBJ1-6; the match to TRBD1 covers 10 bases. With 5 bases clipped from V and 10 bases from J, the junction kept 5 bases outside the gene matches. The CDR3 is made up of 14 amino acids. Germline assignment: CDR1 LNHDA and CDR2 SQIVND (reference sequence). The CDR3 protein is CASSWDRGDSPLHF. The CDR3 DNA reads as TGTGCCAGTAGTTGGGACAGGGGAGACTCACCCCTCCACTTT.

This sequence joins TRBV7-2 and TRBJ2-7; 8 bases align to TRBD1. The CDR3 spans 14 residues. Germline V gene sequence: CDR1 SGHTA, CDR2 FQGNSA. J lost 5 bases, V lost 5 bases, and 8 bases had no gene match. The CDR3 DNA is TGTGCCAGCAGCCTGCAGGACAGGGAGGACGAGCAGTACTTC. Amino acids: CASSLQDREDEQYF. The variable domain in full, with the rest retrieved from reference TRBV7-2 and TRBJ2-7, is GAGVSQSPSNKVTEKGKDVELRCDPISGHTALYWYRQSLGQGLEFLIYFQGNSAPDKSGLPSDRFSAERTGGSVSTLTIQRTQQEDSAVYLCASSLQDREDEQYFGPGTRLTVT.

The chain has TRBV7-2 and TRBJ1-1; perhaps TRBD1 as D (5 bases). Germline CDR1 and CDR2: SGHTA and FQGNSA. V was shortened by 1 base and J by 6 bases, with 15 bases between the two germline ends. This CDR3 comprises 15 residues. The CDR3 region is CASSLETLPGSEAFF. The CDR3 DNA follows: TGTGCCAGCAGCTTAGAAACCCTGCCAGGGTCTGAAGCTTTCTTT. Based on the CDR3 plus reference TRBV7-2 and TRBJ1-1, the full variable domain is GAGVSQSPSNKVTEKGKDVELRCDPISGHTALYWYRQSLGQGLEFLIYFQGNSAPDKSGLPSDRFSAERTGGSVSTLTIQRTQQEDSAVYLCASSLETLPGSEAFFGQGTRLTVV.

This chain connects TRBV15 to TRBJ1-4, with unresolved D. Germline assignment: CDR1 LNHNV and CDR2 YYDKDF (reference sequence). V was pared by 7 bases and J by 5 bases, with 11 bases between. CDR3 length equals 13 residues. CDR3 nucleotides: TGTGCCACCAAGGTGCACCGAAATGAAAAACTGTTTTTT. Protein: CATKVHRNEKLFF. Variable domain in full (rest from reference TRBV15 and TRBJ1-4): DAMVIQNPRYQVTQFGKPVTLSCSQTLNHNVMYWYQQKSSQAPKLLFHYYDKDFNNEADTPDNFQSRRPNTSFCFLDIRSPGLGDTAMYLCATKVHRNEKLFFGSGTQLSVL.

This chain uses TRBV7-2 with TRBJ2-6; D call uncertain. The CDR3 runs to 16 residues. Germline CDR1 reads SGHTA; CDR2 reads FQGNSA. Trimming took 2 bases from V and 0 from J, leaving 8 bases between them. CDR3 nucleotide sequence: TGTGCCAGCAGCTTAAGCCCAAACTCTGGGGCCAACGTCCTGACTTTC. Its translation: CASSLSPNSGANVLTF.

The rearrangement links TRBV9 to TRBJ2-7; no clear D gene. V was pared by 0 bases and J by 3 bases, with 7 bases between. This CDR3 comprises 13 residues. From germline, CDR1 is SGDLS and CDR2 YYNGEE. The CDR3 sequence is CASSVGYSYEQYF. For the CDR3, the DNA is TGTGCCAGCAGCGTAGGGTACAGCTACGAGCAGTACTTC.

The rearrangement uses TRBV7-2 and TRBJ2-1, with 7 bases fitting TRBD2. Per germline, CDR1 SGHTA and CDR2 FQGNSA. V gave up 3 bases and J gave up 6 bases; unmatched junction bases: 8. CDR3 size: 15 residues. The CDR3 loop reads CASSLGGELLNEQFF. CDR3 DNA sequence: TGTGCCAGCAGCTTGGGAGGGGAGCTACTCAATGAGCAGTTCTTC.

The CDR3 loop is CASSQEATNEKLFF. The CDR3 DNA sequence: TGTGCCAGCAGCCAGGAAGCAACTAATGAAAAACTGTTTTTT. The chain joins TRBV5-4 to TRBJ1-4; D is unresolved. The CDR3 contains 14 residues. CDR1 SGHNT and CDR2 YYREEE come from the germline V gene (reference sequence). V was cut by 4 bases and J by 0 bases, with 7 bases left in between.

The chain couples TRBV2 to TRBJ2-4, with D perhaps matching TRBD2 (5 bases). The V gene lost 3 bases and the J gene lost 0 bases, with 21 bases spanning the gap. The CDR3 runs to 19 residues. Germline V CDR1 and CDR2: SNHLY, FYNNEI. CDR3 coding DNA: TGTGCCAGCAGTGAGGGGAGACGTCTTGTTGCGATAGCCAAAAACATTCAGTACTTC. Encoded protein: CASSEGRRLVAIAKNIQYF. The whole variable domain, remainder taken from reference TRBV2 and TRBJ2-4, is EPEVTQTPSHQVTQMGQEVILRCVPISNHLYFYWYRQILGQKVEFLVSFYNNEISEKSEIFDDQFSVERPDGSNFTLKIRSTKLEDSAMYFCASSEGRRLVAIAKNIQYFGAGTRLSVL.

The chain is built from TRBV7-2 and TRBJ2-1; 9 bases match TRBD2. The length of the CDR3 is 15 residues. The J segment lost 1 base and the V segment lost 5 bases, leaving 3 bases of the junction unmatched. Germline V CDR1 and CDR2: SGHTA, FQGNSA. In nucleotides, the CDR3 is TGTGCCAGCAGCCCGACTAGCGGTTCCTACAATGAGCAGTTCTTC. Protein product: CASSPTSGSYNEQFF.

The rearrangement joins TRBV6-5 to TRBJ2-3, with 7 bases that match TRBD2. This CDR3 spans 15 amino acids. Per the germline V gene, CDR1 is MNHEY and CDR2 is SVGAGI. Trimming removed 0 bases from V and 5 bases from J; junction bases left unmatched: 5. The CDR3 here is CASSYSGGEGDTQYF. DNA for the CDR3: TGTGCCAGCAGTTACTCGGGGGGGGAGGGAGATACGCAGTATTTT.

The rearrangement joins TRBV6-6 to TRBJ1-3, with D possibly TRBD1 on 6 matching bases. The V gene lost 7 bases and the J gene lost 0 bases, with 13 bases spanning the gap. The germline V gene has CDR1 MNHNY and CDR2 SVGAGI (reference sequence). The CDR3 consists of 15 residues. CDR3 DNA: TGTGCCAGCACATGGGGGGCAGTCTCTGGAAACACCATATATTTT. Its translation: CASTWGAVSGNTIYF.

The chain uses TRBV5-5 and TRBJ1-5, with 7 bases fitting TRBD1. CDR1 SGHKS and CDR2 YYEKEE come from the germline V gene (reference sequence). The CDR3 has 16 amino acids. V was clipped by 0 bases and J by 6 bases; unmatched bases: 9. CDR3 nucleotides: TGTGCCAGCAGCTTGGAGTTCGGGACAGAATTTCAGCCCCAGCATTTT. Translation: CASSLEFGTEFQPQHF.

This clone was seen more than once but under ten times. The V and J genes are TRBV7-2 and TRBJ1-3, with 8 bases matching TRBD1. V lost 8 bases and J lost 0; bases outside the gene matches: 6. This CDR3 is 15 amino acids long. Germline CDR1 SGHTA, CDR2 FQGNSA. CDR3 coding DNA: TGTGCCAGCGCTAGGACAGGGTTCTCTGGAAACACCATATATTTT. Translation gives CASARTGFSGNTIYF.

The chain combines TRBV5-1 with TRBJ1-1; possible D gene TRBD1, 6 bases. Germline V gene lookup returns CDR1 SGHRS and CDR2 YFSETQ. Deletions cut 0 bases from V and 5 bases from J, with 17 bases between. CDR3 size: 16 residues. The CDR3 coding sequence is TGCGCCAGCAGCTTGGCCGGGGGGGGCGCGGGGACTGAAGCTTTCTTT. Its protein is CASSLAGGGAGTEAFF.

The sample holds one count of this clone. The J gene is TRBJ2-7, the V gene TRBV6-1; no clear D. The V and J ends lost 3 bases and 4 bases respectively, with 10 bases between them. Germline-derived CDR1 and CDR2 are MNHNS and SASEGT. The CDR3 loop spans 13 amino acids. CDR3 DNA: TGTGCCAGCAGTGAGCAGGCCCATTACGAGCAGTACTTC. Protein: CASSEQAHYEQYF.

The V gene is TRBV28, the J gene TRBJ2-3, with TRBD2 matching 8 bases. The CDR3 loop spans 15 amino acids. Germline CDR1 and CDR2: MDHEN and SYDVKM. Trimming cost V 6 bases and J 0 bases; bases outside gene matches: 5. In nucleotides, the CDR3 is TGTGCCAGCAGCCGGAGCGGGAGTAGCACAGATACGCAGTATTTT. This encodes CASSRSGSSTDTQYF.

This chain joins TRBV15 and TRBJ2-7, with TRBD1 matching over 9 bases. Looked up from germline, CDR1 is LNHNV and CDR2 is YYDKDF (reference sequence). The CDR3 loop spans 15 amino acids. Germline trimming cut 7 bases from V and 5 bases from J; bases unmatched to any gene: 12. CDR3 in amino acids: CATTRGDRDANEQYF. The CDR3 coding sequence is TGTGCCACCACCCGCGGGGACAGGGACGCCAACGAGCAGTACTTC.

The V gene is TRBV7-3, the J gene TRBJ1-5; D remains unclear. Trimming cost V 2 bases and J 3 bases, with 5 bases left between them. The V gene's germline CDR1 is SGHTA and CDR2 FQGTGA. This CDR3 spans 13 amino acids. The CDR3 here is CASSLFPNQPQHF. The CDR3 bases are TGTGCCAGCAGCTTATTCCCCAATCAGCCCCAGCATTTT.

The chain carries TRBV5-1 and TRBJ2-3; 7 bases are a match to TRBD1. J lost 6 bases, V lost 4 bases, and 2 bases had no gene match. The CDR3 contains 12 residues. CDR1 SGHRS and CDR2 YFSETQ come from the germline V gene. CDR3 sequence: CASSIQGDTQYF. The CDR3 DNA sequence: TGCGCCAGCAGCATACAGGGGGATACGCAGTATTTT.

The chain couples TRBV5-1 to TRBJ1-4; the match to TRBD1 covers 9 bases. V shed 3 bases and J 8 bases; nucleotides not matched to a gene: 8. This CDR3 comprises 15 residues. In germline, CDR1 is SGHRS, CDR2 YFSETQ. CDR3: CASSSTGGAYEKLFF. CDR3 nucleotides: TGCGCCAGCAGCTCTACAGGGGGCGCGTACGAAAAACTGTTTTTT. Filled out from reference TRBV5-1 and TRBJ1-4, the complete variable domain reads KAGVTQTPRYLIKTRGQQVTLSCSPISGHRSVSWYQQTPGQGLQFLFEYFSETQRNKGNFPGRFSGRQFSNSRSEMNVSTLELGDSALYLCASSSTGGAYEKLFFGSGTQLSVL.

This chain connects TRBV5-1 to TRBJ1-5; 7 bases line up with TRBD1. The CDR3 loop spans 15 amino acids. The germline V gene encodes CDR1 SGHRS and CDR2 YFSETQ. Trimming cost V 1 base and J 4 bases; bases outside gene matches: 5. The CDR3 here is CASSLLGGVNQPQHF. DNA for the CDR3: TGCGCCAGCAGCTTGTTAGGGGGCGTGAATCAGCCCCAGCATTTT.

The CDR3 nucleotides are TGTGCCAGTAACGGGACTCCGCGGAGCAATCAGCCCCAGCATTTT. Translating gives CASNGTPRSNQPQHF. The rearrangement uses TRBV28 and TRBJ1-5; possibly TRBD1 for D (5 bases). Trimming stripped 9 bases from V and 1 base from J, with 16 bases between. This CDR3 is 15 amino acids long. Germline CDR1 is MDHEN and CDR2 is SYDVKM.

This clone was detected once. The V and J genes are TRBV7-2 and TRBJ1-2, with unresolved D. Trimming took 1 base from V and 0 from J, leaving 15 bases between them. Germline CDR1 SGHTA, CDR2 FQGNSA. The CDR3 extends over 17 amino acids. The CDR3 spells CASSLVRRVNANYGYTF. CDR3 nucleotides: TGTGCCAGCAGCTTAGTTCGTCGCGTAAATGCTAACTATGGCTACACCTTC.